Shown below are 29 T cell receptor beta chains from a single sample sequenced in a study of molecular identifiers for immune sequencing clone quantification. TCRdb used MiXCR to reprocess the PCR reads, holding one entry per CDR3 protein. The profile covers about half a million distinct CDR3 sequences, with around 23% appearing a single time and roughly 0.79% taken by the ten largest. The sample consisted of naive CD8+ T cells from blood, with Jurkat cell RNA spiked in. This sample's subset: FACS-sorted CD8+CD4-CCR7+CD45RA+ naive T cells. These receptors originate from a human donor in good health. Some libraries in this study had Jurkat cell RNA spiked in.

This clonotype was seen a single time. Since no conserved phenylalanine or tryptophan closes the CDR3, a read error is the likely cause. The chain uses TRBV12-3 or TRBV12-4 and TRBJ2-1, with D perhaps matching TRBD1 (6 bases). V shed 4 bases and J shed 2 bases, with 9 bases lying between them. CDR3 length: 14 residues. This CDR3 is CASSSGDTYNEQFI. The CDR3 nucleotides read TGTGCCAGCAGTTCTGGGGACACCTACAATGAGCAGTTCATC.

In this sample, this clonotype turned up many times. The chain uses TRBV6-9 and TRBJ2-5; D is undetermined. This CDR3 spans 11 amino acids. In germline, CDR1 is MNHGY, CDR2 SVAAGI. Trimming stripped 9 bases from V and 4 bases from J, with 9 bases between. CDR3 sequence (DNA): TGTGCCAGGCCGACCGGAGAGACCCAGTACTTC. Its translation is CARPTGETQYF.

Comment on this clonotype: Given a much more abundant clone one base away, this may be a read error. Because the CDR3 is missing its conserved closing phenylalanine or tryptophan, this is likely a read error. The chain combines TRBV5-3 with TRBJ2-5; the match to TRBD2 covers 9 bases. TRBV5-3 is treated as an ORF (open reading frame) with a function not yet certain. The CDR3 is 14 amino acids. The DNA for the CDR3 is TGTGCCAGCAGCTTGGGACTAGCCTTAGAGACCCAGTACATC. Translation: CASSLGLALETQYI.

This clonotype has at least ten counts. J is TRBJ1-1 and V is TRBV6-1; D gene uncertain. Deletions cut 2 bases from V and 1 base from J, with 8 bases between. Germline CDR1 MNHNS, CDR2 SASEGT. This CDR3 comprises 14 residues. The CDR3 loop reads CASSEYSSNTEAFF. CDR3 coding DNA: TGTGCCAGCAGTGAATACAGTTCGAACACTGAAGCTTTCTTT.

Remarks on this clonotype: A much larger clone is a single base away; this may be a read error. The CDR3 DNA reads TGTACCAGCAGCTTAAGGGGAGTTGAAGCTTTCTTT. Amino acids: CTSSLRGVEAFF. The rearrangement joins TRBV7-9 to TRBJ1-1; tentative D call: TRBD1 (5 bases). The CDR3 runs to 12 residues. CDR1 is SEHNR and CDR2 is FQNEAQ in the germline V gene (reference sequence).

This clonotype was detected ten times or more. This chain connects TRBV12-5 to TRBJ2-5; 7 nucleotides line up with TRBD2. With V trimmed by 1 base and J by 7 bases, 9 bases remained unmatched. The CDR3 has 15 residues. In germline, CDR1 is LGHNT, CDR2 FRNRAP. CDR3 residues: CASGLDEAGMVTQYF. The CDR3 DNA reads TGTGCTAGTGGTTTGGATGAAGCGGGAATGGTGACCCAGTACTTC.

The chain employs TRBV23-1 and TRBJ1-4; 7 nucleotides align to TRBD1. TRBV23-1 falls under the ORF class, with uncertain function. J lost 8 bases, V lost 1 base, and 7 bases had no gene match. CDR3 length: 15 residues. CDR3 DNA: TGCGCCAGCAGTCAATACTACAGGGGTTCGGAAAAACTGTTTTTT. Protein: CASSQYYRGSEKLFF.

This clonotype was found a few times. Here the CDR3 reads CSAREGQGFSYEQYF. The CDR3, as DNA: TGCAGTGCTAGAGAGGGACAGGGGTTTTCGTACGAGCAGTACTTC. This chain connects TRBV20-1 to TRBJ2-7; 10 bases are a match to TRBD1. The CDR3 sequence is 15 residues long. Looked up from germline, CDR1 is DFQATT and CDR2 is SNEGSKA (reference sequence). Trimming took 0 bases from V and 4 from J; bases not matched to a gene: 6.

About this clonotype: At one boundary the junction diverges from the germline segment, which might be a read error. The chain couples TRBV7-9 to TRBJ2-1; 7 bases are a match to TRBD2. The germline gives CDR1 SEHNR, CDR2 FQNEAQ (reference sequence). CDR3 length: 12 residues. The CDR3 sequence is CASSWMREGTIF. CDR3 DNA sequence: TGTGCCAGCAGCTGGATGAGGGAGGGGACGATCTTC.

About this clonotype: One junction end disagrees with the germline gene, perhaps due to a read error. V gene TRBV7-9 combines with J gene TRBJ1-3; D not resolved. This CDR3 region has 14 residues. In germline, CDR1 is SEHNR, CDR2 FQNEAQ (reference sequence). The CDR3 DNA sequence: TGTGCCAGCAGCTTAACTCAGGAGGGAACCACCATATATTTT. Translated: CASSLTQEGTTIYF.

V gene TRBV29-1 combines with J gene TRBJ2-7; 8 positions match TRBD2. CDR3 length equals 12 residues. Germline V gives CDR1 SQVTM, CDR2 ANQGSEA. With V trimmed by 3 bases and J by 3 bases, 1 base remained unmatched. This CDR3 is CSVDTSGYEQYF. The CDR3 DNA is TGCAGCGTTGATACTAGCGGCTACGAGCAGTACTTC.

The chain has TRBV6-2 or TRBV6-3 and TRBJ1-2; TRBD1 aligns across 8 bases. V was pared by 2 bases and J by 9 bases, with 11 bases of the junction left unmatched. Germline CDR1 is MNHEY and CDR2 is SVGEGT. The CDR3 is made up of 15 amino acids. The CDR3 region is CASSYEEDRGRSYTF. For the CDR3, the DNA is TGTGCCAGCAGTTACGAGGAAGACAGGGGCAGGAGCTACACCTTC.

The genes are TRBV29-1 and TRBJ1-4; TRBD1 matches 9 bases. Germline CDR1 is SQVTM and CDR2 is ANQGSEA. This CDR3 spans 17 amino acids. V lost 0 bases to trimming and J lost 8 bases; unmatched junction nucleotides: 13. The CDR3 DNA is TGCAGCGTTGAAGAGTCTTCCTCGGGACAGGGAGGGGAAAAACTGTTTTTT. It translates to CSVEESSSGQGGEKLFF.

This clonotype was counted at least ten times. The chain couples TRBV28 to TRBJ2-4; 11 bases are shared with TRBD2. This CDR3 spans 15 amino acids. Germline V gene data show CDR1 as MDHEN and CDR2 as SYDVKM. Losses at the gene ends were 6 bases for V and 5 bases for J; bases not matched to a gene: 6. This CDR3 is CASSLLLAGENIQYF. The CDR3 nucleotides are TGTGCCAGCAGCCTATTACTAGCGGGAGAAAACATTCAGTACTTC.

The table lists this clonotype with many counts. J is TRBJ2-3 and V is TRBV29-1; 8 nucleotides agree with TRBD2. CDR3 length equals 14 residues. Germline V lookup: CDR1 SQVTM, CDR2 ANQGSEA. The junction had 5 bases not matched to a gene; V was cut back by 2 bases and J by 4 bases. In nucleotides, the CDR3 is TGCAGCGTTGAACACGGGGGGGCCGCAGATACGCAGTATTTT. Translating it yields CSVEHGGAADTQYF.

This clonotype has a handful of counts. V gene TRBV11-3 combines with J gene TRBJ2-7; D uncertain. The CDR3 length is 12 residues. The V gene's germline CDR1 is SGHNT and CDR2 YENEEA. V was clipped by 6 bases and J by 6 bases, with 12 bases between them. The CDR3 coding sequence is TGTGCCAGCAGTTCTTATCCCGGCGAGCAGTACTTC. Translation: CASSSYPGEQYF.

The CDR3: CASSPTGGGSGANVLTF. In DNA form, the CDR3 reads TGTGCCAGCAGCCCGACAGGGGGTGGATCTGGGGCCAACGTCCTGACTTTC. This rearrangement joins TRBV9 to TRBJ2-6, with TRBD1 identical over 9 bases. The CDR3 is 17 residues long. The trim removed 4 bases at V and 1 base at J, leaving 6 bases unmatched. Germline CDR1 and CDR2: SGDLS and YYNGEE.

Notes on this clonotype: One end of the junction varies from germline; a read error may be responsible. The chain uses TRBV20-1 and TRBJ2-7; 9 nucleotides align to TRBD2. The CDR3 extends over 16 amino acids. Germline lookup yields CDR1 DFQATT and CDR2 SNEGSKA (reference sequence). The CDR3: CSAKPTSSGNSYEQCF. The CDR3, as DNA: TGCAGTGCCAAACCCACTTCTAGCGGGAATTCCTACGAGCAGTGCTTC.

About this clonotype: This may stem from a read error, because a much larger clone lies one nucleotide away. The CDR3 DNA is TGTGCCAGTAGTAGAGGACTAGCGGGGCCCAGCTCCTACGAGCAGCACTTC. This translates into CASSRGLAGPSSYEQHF. The gene calls are TRBV19 and TRBJ2-7; 12 bases match TRBD2. CDR3 length: 17 residues. CDR1 is LNHDA and CDR2 is SQIVND in the germline V gene (reference sequence).

This clonotype came up once. One base away lies a much larger clone, so this may be a sequencing read error. The chain is built from TRBV7-9 and TRBJ1-1; 7 bases are shared with TRBD1. Germline CDR1 SEHNR, CDR2 FQNEAQ (reference sequence). The CDR3 loop spans 14 amino acids. The CDR3 DNA reads as TGTGCCGGCAGCGCAGGGGGGCAGCGTACTGAAGCTTTCTTT. It yields the protein CAGSAGGQRTEAFF. The full variable domain, its missing parts supplied by reference TRBV7-9 and TRBJ1-1, is DTGVSQNPRHKITKRGQNVTFRCDPISEHNRLYWYRQTLGQGPEFLTYFQNEAQLEKSRLLSDRFSAERPKGSFSTLEIQRTEQGDSAMYLCAGSAGGQRTEAFFGQGTRLTVV.

This clonotype appeared many times. V is TRBV24-1 and J is TRBJ2-1; 14 nucleotides agree with TRBD2. V was clipped by 4 bases and J by 10 bases; unmatched bases: 5. Germline V CDR1 and CDR2: KGHDR, SFDVKD. The CDR3 extends over 15 amino acids. The CDR3 region has the DNA TGTGCCACCAGTGAGGGGACTAGCGGGAGTGAGGAGCAGTTCTTC. It yields the protein CATSEGTSGSEEQFF.

This clonotype was seen a few times. V gene TRBV7-9 combines with J gene TRBJ2-3; 8 nucleotides match TRBD1. Losses at the gene ends were 8 bases for V and 6 bases for J; bases not matched to a gene: 13. The CDR3 runs 15 residues. The germline V gene has CDR1 SEHNR and CDR2 FQNEAQ (reference sequence). DNA for the CDR3: TGTGCCAGCGGACGGACAGGGTCCTTTGACGATACGCAGTATTTT. Translation gives CASGRTGSFDDTQYF.

With respect to this clonotype: This sequence may be a read error, since a much larger clone differs from it by one base. The CDR3 here is CASSRLQQGNTEAFF. The CDR3 DNA is TGTGCCAGCAGCCGACTCCAACAGGGGAACACTGAAGCTTTCTTT. The chain recombines TRBV3-1 with TRBJ1-1; D is perhaps TRBD1 (6 bases). The V end was cut by 4 bases, the J end by 1 base, with 13 bases between. The CDR3 loop spans 15 amino acids. The germline V gene encodes CDR1 LGHDT and CDR2 YNNKEL (reference sequence).

About this clonotype itself: A much larger clone sits a single nucleotide away, making a read error possible. The V gene is TRBV30, the J gene TRBJ2-7; D is uncertain. Germline V CDR1 and CDR2: GTSNPN, SVGIG (reference sequence). The CDR3 covers 13 residues. V was pared by 1 base and J by 5 bases, with 12 bases between. CDR3 in DNA: TGTGCCTGGAGTGGAGGAGTTTCCCACGAGCAGTACTTC. Translation: CAWSGGVSHEQYF.

The chain links TRBV5-3 to TRBJ2-3; D ambiguous. Being an ORF, TRBV5-3 has a function that is uncertain. There are 13 residues in the CDR3. V dropped 8 bases and J dropped 2 bases, with 12 bases sitting between them. This chain's CDR3 is CASSATHTDTQYF. The CDR3 nucleotides are TGTGCCAGCAGCGCGACTCACACAGATACGCAGTATTTT.

This clonotype was seen repeatedly, ten times or more. The rearrangement links TRBV27 to TRBJ1-3; D not certain. Germline CDR1 reads MNHEY; CDR2 reads SMNVEV (reference sequence). The CDR3 totals 14 residues. Trimming removed 5 bases at V and 2 bases at J, with 10 bases between. CDR3 DNA sequence: TGTGCCAGCAGTCCCGACGTCGCTGGAAACACCATATATTTT. Residues: CASSPDVAGNTIYF.

In its sample, this clonotype was seen many times. The chain is built from TRBV4-3 and TRBJ1-5; the D gene is possibly TRBD1 (5 bases). Trimming shortened V by 0 bases and J by 1 base, and 10 bases separated the two germline ends. The CDR3 is 16 residues long. Per the germline V gene, CDR1 is LGHNA and CDR2 is YSLEER. The CDR3 here is CASSQDLGQSNQPQHF. The CDR3, as DNA: TGCGCCAGCAGCCAAGATCTGGGGCAAAGCAATCAGCCCCAGCATTTT.

The CDR3 region is CASSQDPGPVTGELFF. CDR3 sequence (DNA): TGCGCCAGCAGCCAAGATCCGGGTCCGGTCACCGGGGAGCTGTTTTTT. This rearrangement joins TRBV4-1 to TRBJ2-2; D not certain. V was pared by 0 bases and J by 4 bases, with 12 bases between. Germline V gene data show CDR1 as MGHRA and CDR2 as YSYEKL. The CDR3 is made up of 16 amino acids.

For this clonotype: A read error may be the cause here, since a much bigger clone is one base away. The CDR3 end shows no conserved phenylalanine or tryptophan, and so a read error is likely. The chain couples TRBV30 to TRBJ1-1; 8 bases line up with TRBD1. This CDR3 has 16 residues. The J segment lost 0 bases and the V segment lost 1 base, leaving 7 bases of the junction unmatched. Looked up from germline, CDR1 is GTSNPN and CDR2 is SVGIG (reference sequence). The CDR3 DNA reads TGTGCCTGGAGTGGGGATTTGGGACAGGTGAACACTGAAGCTTTCTAT. It translates to CAWSGDLGQVNTEAFY.